A selection of T cell receptor beta chains follows, all from one sample in a study of cytomegalovirus exposure and HLA in healthy donors. The assay was immunoSEQ multiplex PCR, and TCRdb's table has in-frame clones only and misses some. Of about 160,000 clones listed, 70% to 85% are singletons. The sample consisted of PBMCs. The receptors shown here come from a man in his fifties or sixties in good health and CMV-seropositive. Each CDR3 is given with its conserved first and last residue. The D gene is left open where the match is weak.

cdr3_length	d_call	v_call	j_call	cdr3_aa	cdr3_nt
15	.	TRBV6-5	TRBJ2-7	CASSYSSYVSYEQYF	TGTGCCAGCAGTTACTCGAGCTACGTCTCCTACGAGCAGTACTTC
15	TRBD1	TRBV7-9	TRBJ2-2	CASSLGQGNTGELFF	TGTGCCAGCAGCTTAGGACAGGGCAACACCGGGGAGCTGTTTTTT
10	.	TRBV7-9	TRBJ2-2	CASMSGELFF	TGTGCCAGTATGTCTGGGGAGCTGTTTTTT
16	.	TRBV5-6	TRBJ1-2	CASSLEGWTPDYGYTF	TGTGCCAGCAGCTTGGAGGGGTGGACACCCGACTATGGCTACACCTTC
14	.	TRBV11-2	TRBJ1-2	CASSPWTQPNGYTF	TGTGCCAGCAGCCCCTGGACTCAACCTAATGGCTACACCTTC
14	.	TRBV15	TRBJ1-5	CATSRGGINQPQHF	TGTGCCACCAGCAGAGGCGGCATCAATCAGCCCCAGCATTTT
14	TRBD1	TRBV6-1	TRBJ2-7	CASSASQGAGEQYF	TGTGCCAGCAGTGCAAGTCAGGGGGCGGGGGAGCAGTACTTC
15	TRBD1	TRBV6-5	TRBJ1-1	CASSYSTNRGTEAFF	TGTGCCAGCAGTTACTCGACCAACAGGGGCACTGAAGCTTTCTTT
13	.	TRBV6-5	TRBJ1-5	CASSPVPHQPQHF	TGTGCCAGCAGCCCGGTCCCTCATCAGCCCCAGCATTTT
18	.	TRBV29-1	TRBJ1-5	CSVGGRSRNLWGNQPQHF	TGCAGCGTGGGAGGTCGTAGCAGAAACCTCTGGGGCAATCAGCCCCAGCATTTT